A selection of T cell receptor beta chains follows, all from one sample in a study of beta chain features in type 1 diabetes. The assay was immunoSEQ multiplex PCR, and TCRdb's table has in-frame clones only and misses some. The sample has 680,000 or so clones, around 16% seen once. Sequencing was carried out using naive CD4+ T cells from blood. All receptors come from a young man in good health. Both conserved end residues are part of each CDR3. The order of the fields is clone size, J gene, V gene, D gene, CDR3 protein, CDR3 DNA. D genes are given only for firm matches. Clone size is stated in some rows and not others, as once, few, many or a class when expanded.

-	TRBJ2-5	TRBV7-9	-	CASSLDTTGTQYF	TGTGCCAGCAGTTTGGATACTACAGGGACCCAGTACTTC
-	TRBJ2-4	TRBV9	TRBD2	CASSAGGTIAKNIQYF	TGTGCCAGCAGCGCCGGGGGGACTATAGCCAAAAACATTCAGTACTTC
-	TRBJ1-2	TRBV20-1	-	CSAGPNYGYTF	TGCAGTGCTGGACCTAACTATGGCTACACCTTC
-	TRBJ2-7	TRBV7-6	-	CASSLAFSWRSYEQYF	TGTGCCAGCAGCTTAGCTTTTAGCTGGAGGTCCTACGAGCAGTACTTC
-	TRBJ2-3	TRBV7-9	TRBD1	CASSFPPGQGAWVDTQYF	TGTGCCAGCAGCTTCCCCCCGGGACAGGGGGCGTGGGTGGATACGCAGTATTTT
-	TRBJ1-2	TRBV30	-	CAWNRARGYTF	TGTGCCTGGAATAGGGCGAGAGGCTACACCTTC
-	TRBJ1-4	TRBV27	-	CASSLYRPVGEKLFF	TGTGCCAGCAGTTTATACCGCCCGGTGGGGGAAAAACTGTTTTTT
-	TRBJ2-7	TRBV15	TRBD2	CATSRGGTSGPYEQYF	TGTGCCACCAGCAGAGGCGGGACTAGCGGCCCCTACGAGCAGTACTTC
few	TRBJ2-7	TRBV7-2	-	CASSLAAGGHYEQYF	TGTGCCAGCAGCTTAGCCGCCGGGGGACATTACGAGCAGTACTTC
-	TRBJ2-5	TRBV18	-	CASSDRSIGETQYF	TGTGCCAGCTCAGACAGGTCTATCGGTGAGACCCAGTACTTC
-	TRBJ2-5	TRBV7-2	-	CASSSASTETQYF	TGTGCCAGCAGCTCGGCGTCGACGGAGACCCAGTACTTC
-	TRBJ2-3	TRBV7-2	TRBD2	CASRETSGGRSDTQYF	TGTGCCAGCAGGGAAACTAGCGGGGGGCGGTCAGATACGCAGTATTTT
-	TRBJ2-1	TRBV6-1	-	CASSRQGSSYNEQFF	TGTGCCAGCAGTCGTCAGGGGAGCTCCTACAATGAGCAGTTCTTC
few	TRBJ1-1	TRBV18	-	CASSYGTMNTEAFF	TGTGCCAGCTCATACGGGACAATGAACACTGAAGCTTTCTTT
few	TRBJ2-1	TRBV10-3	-	CAISRGEVNEQFF	TGTGCCATTAGTAGGGGGGAGGTCAATGAGCAGTTCTTC
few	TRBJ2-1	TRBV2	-	CASRSITDGSSYNEQFF	TGTGCCAGCAGGTCGATAACGGACGGGAGCTCCTACAATGAGCAGTTCTTC
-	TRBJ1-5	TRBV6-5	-	CASSGGGQPQHF	TGTGCCAGCTCTGGAGGTGGTCAGCCCCAGCATTTT
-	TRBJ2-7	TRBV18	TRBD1	CASRNRGFSYEQYF	TGTGCCAGCCGCAACAGGGGTTTCTCCTACGAGCAGTACTTC
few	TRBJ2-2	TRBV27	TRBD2	CASSLWASGRVLANTGELFF	TGTGCCAGCAGTTTATGGGCTAGCGGGAGGGTACTCGCGAACACCGGGGAGCTGTTTTTT
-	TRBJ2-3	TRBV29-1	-	CSVEQGGNTQYF	TGCAGCGTTGAACAGGGTGGAAATACGCAGTATTTT
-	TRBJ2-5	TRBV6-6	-	CASSSGSDVTQYF	TGTGCCAGCAGTTCGGGCAGCGACGTGACCCAGTACTTC
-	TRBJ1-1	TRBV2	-	CASGIGRSTEAFF	TGTGCCAGCGGGATTGGGAGAAGCACTGAAGCTTTCTTT
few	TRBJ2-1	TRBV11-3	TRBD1	CASSLEGQNYNEQFF	TGTGCCAGCAGCTTAGAGGGACAGAACTACAATGAGCAGTTCTTC
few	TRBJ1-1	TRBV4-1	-	CASSQDNWNTEAFF	TGCGCCAGCAGCCAAGATAACTGGAACACTGAAGCTTTCTTT
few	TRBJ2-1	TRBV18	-	CASSQGRPLRISNEQFF	TGTGCCAGCTCACAGGGAAGGCCACTCCGGATTTCCAATGAGCAGTTCTTC
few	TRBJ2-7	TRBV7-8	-	CASSSIPYEQYF	TGTGCCAGCAGCTCTATCCCCTACGAGCAGTACTTC
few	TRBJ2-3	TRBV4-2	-	CASSQGEISTQYF	TGTGCCAGCAGCCAAGGAGAGATCAGTACGCAGTATTTT
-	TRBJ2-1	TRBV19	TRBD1	CASRLSGTGDNEQFF	TGTGCCAGTAGACTCTCGGGGACAGGCGACAATGAGCAGTTCTTC
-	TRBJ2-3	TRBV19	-	CASSMYRAQDTQYF	TGTGCCAGTAGTATGTACAGGGCGCAGGATACGCAGTATTTT
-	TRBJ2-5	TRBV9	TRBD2	CASSASAASGGQKETQYF	TGTGCCAGCAGCGCATCCGCGGCTAGCGGGGGTCAAAAGGAGACCCAGTACTTC
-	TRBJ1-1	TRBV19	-	CASSMGMGLNTEAFF	TGTGCCAGTAGTATGGGCATGGGCTTGAACACTGAAGCTTTCTTT
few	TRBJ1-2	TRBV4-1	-	CASSQEWGTNYGYTF	TGCGCCAGCAGCCAAGAATGGGGGACTAACTATGGCTACACCTTC
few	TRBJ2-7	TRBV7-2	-	CASSLPGRTYEQYF	TGTGCCAGCAGCCTCCCAGGGCGAACCTACGAGCAGTACTTC
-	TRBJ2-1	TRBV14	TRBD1	CASSGLRQGANNEQFF	TGTGCCAGCAGCGGATTAAGACAGGGAGCAAACAATGAGCAGTTCTTC
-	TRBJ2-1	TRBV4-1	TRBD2	CASSQEGLAGGNEQFF	TGCGCCAGCAGCCAAGAGGGCCTAGCGGGAGGCAATGAGCAGTTCTTC
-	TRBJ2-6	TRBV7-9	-	CASSLLDRSSGANALTF	TGTGCCAGCAGCTTACTAGATCGAAGCTCTGGGGCCAACGCCCTGACTTTC
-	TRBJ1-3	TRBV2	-	CASRLGRNSGNTIYF	TGTGCCAGCAGGCTGGGACGGAACTCTGGAAACACCATATATTTT
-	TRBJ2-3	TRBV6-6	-	CATGQSTDTQYF	TGTGCCACCGGACAGAGCACAGATACGCAGTATTTT
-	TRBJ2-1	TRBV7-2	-	CASSPMLLGNEQFF	TGTGCCAGCAGCCCAATGTTATTGGGCAATGAGCAGTTCTTC
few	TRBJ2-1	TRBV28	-	CASTIDVRGRNNEQFF	TGTGCCAGCACCATAGACGTCAGGGGTCGAAACAATGAGCAGTTCTTC
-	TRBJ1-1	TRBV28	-	CASSSPGERGNTEAFF	TGTGCCAGCAGTTCCCCAGGGGAAAGGGGAAACACTGAAGCTTTCTTT
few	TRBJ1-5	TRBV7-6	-	CASSLQGNQPQHF	TGTGCCAGCAGCTTACAGGGGAATCAGCCCCAGCATTTT